A selection of T cell receptor beta chains follows, all from one sample in a study of cytomegalovirus exposure and HLA in healthy donors. Sequencing used immunoSEQ multiplex PCR; TCRdb keeps in-frame clones, though not all of them. The sample has about 180,000 clones, around three quarters seen once. Sequencing used PBMCs. Every receptor here comes from a woman aged 25-40 years in good health and CMV-seropositive. CDR3s include the opening cysteine and the closing phenylalanine or tryptophan. D genes are given only for firm matches. A clone size is listed for some rows: how often the clone was seen (once, few, many), or a class if it is expanded.

CDR3	DNA	J	D	size	V
CASRPGAYNSPLHF	TGTGCCAGCAGACCCGGGGCCTATAATTCACCCCTCCACTTT	TRBJ1-6	-	-	TRBV7-2
CASSPPSSYEQYF	TGTGCCAGCAGCCCCCCTAGCTCCTACGAGCAGTACTTC	TRBJ2-7	-	-	TRBV5-4
CASSLSGGAHEQYF	TGTGCCAGCAGCTTGAGCGGGGGGGCCCACGAGCAGTACTTC	TRBJ2-7	TRBD2	-	TRBV7-9
CASSNLLAGGPEGTQYF	TGTGCCAGCAGTAACCTACTAGCGGGGGGCCCAGAAGGGACCCAGTACTTC	TRBJ2-5	TRBD2	-	TRBV27
CASSLLAGGTTDTQYF	TGTGCCAGTAGTCTATTAGCGGGGGGGACCACAGATACGCAGTATTTT	TRBJ2-3	TRBD2	-	TRBV19
CASRFQGAGSYEQYF	TGTGCCAGCAGATTCCAGGGGGCAGGATCCTACGAGCAGTACTTC	TRBJ2-7	TRBD1	-	TRBV2
CASSRGGSPVEATNEKLFF	TGTGCCAGCAGCCGGGGTGGTTCCCCCGTGGAGGCAACTAATGAAAAACTGTTTTTT	TRBJ1-4	-	-	TRBV5-4
CASSQAFPAGAGNEQFF	TGTGCCAGCAGCCAAGCGTTCCCTGCGGGGGCGGGCAATGAGCAGTTCTTC	TRBJ2-1	-	-	TRBV4-2
CASSVGGPLAAETQYF	TGTGCCAGCAGCGTAGGGGGACCTCTAGCGGCGGAGACCCAGTACTTC	TRBJ2-5	TRBD2	once	TRBV9
CASTNRVRSSGANVLTF	TGTGCCAGCACCAACAGGGTTCGAAGCTCTGGGGCCAACGTCCTGACTTTC	TRBJ2-6	-	-	TRBV27
CASSHPGGGNSPLHF	TGCGCCAGCAGCCACCCCGGGGGGGGGAATTCACCCCTCCACTTT	TRBJ1-6	-	-	TRBV4-1
CASSYGQGDNSPLHF	TGTGCCAGCAGTTACGGACAGGGGGACAATTCACCCCTCCACTTT	TRBJ1-6	TRBD1	few	TRBV6-6
CASSLAPGQGATDTQYF	TGTGCCAGCAGCTTAGCCCCGGGACAGGGGGCCACAGATACGCAGTATTTT	TRBJ2-3	TRBD1	-	TRBV7-2
CARGLAGGGATDTQYF	TGTGCCAGAGGACTAGCGGGGGGAGGGGCCACAGATACGCAGTATTTT	TRBJ2-3	TRBD2	-	TRBV2
CASSKTGTGATEAFF	TGTGCCAGCAGCAAAACCGGGACAGGGGCCACTGAAGCTTTCTTT	TRBJ1-1	TRBD1	-	TRBV9
CASSQSAERGSSYEQYF	TGCGCCAGCAGCCAATCGGCCGAGCGGGGGAGCTCCTACGAGCAGTACTTC	TRBJ2-7	TRBD2	-	TRBV4-1
CASSLAGGYTF	TGTGCCAGCAGCTTAGCGGGCGGCTACACCTTC	TRBJ1-2	-	-	TRBV7-2
CASSPGEMGNQPQHF	TGTGCCAGCTCACCAGGGGAGATGGGCAATCAGCCCCAGCATTTT	TRBJ1-5	-	once	TRBV18
CASKLGGLQEKLFF	TGCGCCAGCAAGCTCGGGGGGTTGCAAGAAAAACTGTTTTTT	TRBJ1-4	-	-	TRBV4-1
CASSYLGALDPNEQFF	TGTGCCAGCAGTTACCTGGGGGCATTAGACCCCAATGAGCAGTTCTTC	TRBJ2-1	-	-	TRBV6-5
CASSWNRVDQPQHF	TGTGCCAGCAGTTGGAACAGGGTTGATCAGCCCCAGCATTTT	TRBJ1-5	-	few	TRBV6-6
CASSLLPTQGTRTDTQYF	TGCGCCAGCAGCTTGTTGCCCACACAGGGGACCCGCACAGATACGCAGTATTTT	TRBJ2-3	TRBD1	-	TRBV5-1
CASSGGLAGGLSTDTQYF	TGTGCCAGCAGCGGGGGACTAGCGGGGGGATTGAGCACAGATACGCAGTATTTT	TRBJ2-3	TRBD2	-	TRBV13
CASTSRWGGRYTF	TGTGCCAGCACCTCCCGGTGGGGGGGACGCTACACCTTC	TRBJ1-2	-	-	TRBV5-6
CASSYSQGSRSHEQYF	TGTGCCAGCAGTTACTCTCAGGGCTCCCGCTCCCACGAGCAGTACTTC	TRBJ2-7	-	-	TRBV6-5
CATTGGSGDTQYF	TGTGCCACCACCGGAGGGTCTGGAGATACGCAGTATTTT	TRBJ2-3	-	few	TRBV18
CASSTSGGRKETQYF	TGTGCCAGCAGTACTAGCGGGGGGCGAAAAGAGACCCAGTACTTC	TRBJ2-5	TRBD2	-	TRBV25-1
CASSLGDRGRTEAFF	TGTGCCAGCAGCTTGGGGGACAGGGGGAGGACTGAAGCTTTCTTT	TRBJ1-1	TRBD1	-	TRBV5-4
CASSQGPTGSTDTQYF	TGCGCCAGCAGCCAGGGCCCGACAGGTAGCACAGATACGCAGTATTTT	TRBJ2-3	-	-	TRBV4-3
CASSPIRGAGEQYF	TGTGCCAGCAGCCCGATTCGGGGGGCGGGTGAGCAGTACTTC	TRBJ2-7	-	-	TRBV14
CASSVGTGGFSNQPQHF	TGTGCCAGCAGCGTGGGGACAGGGGGCTTTAGCAATCAGCCCCAGCATTTT	TRBJ1-5	TRBD1	-	TRBV9
CASSISRASTDTQYF	TGTGCCAGTAGTATCTCTCGCGCTAGCACAGATACGCAGTATTTT	TRBJ2-3	-	-	TRBV19
CSARPGQKTGELFF	TGCAGCGCCCGGCCGGGACAGAAAACCGGGGAGCTGTTTTTT	TRBJ2-2	TRBD1	once	TRBV29-1
CASSVDSDSEAFF	TGTGCCAGCAGCGTAGATTCGGACAGTGAAGCTTTCTTT	TRBJ1-1	-	few	TRBV9
CASSFRGQGLYNEQFF	TGTGCCAGCAGTTTCAGGGGGCAGGGCCTCTACAATGAGCAGTTCTTC	TRBJ2-1	TRBD1	few	TRBV28
CASSADRGYGYTF	TGTGCCAGCAGTGCCGACAGGGGCTATGGCTACACCTTC	TRBJ1-2	TRBD1	few	TRBV27
CASTSGTAPNNEQFF	TGTGCCAGTACCAGCGGAACAGCGCCTAACAATGAGCAGTTCTTC	TRBJ2-1	-	-	TRBV19
CASRTAGDVETQYF	TGTGCCAGCAGGACGGCGGGGGATGTGGAGACCCAGTACTTC	TRBJ2-5	TRBD2	few	TRBV7-8
CACLTRTSGITDTQYF	TGTGCCTGCCTTACGCGGACTAGCGGGATCACAGATACGCAGTATTTT	TRBJ2-3	TRBD2	few	TRBV30
CASSQVVTEAFF	TGCGCCAGCAGCCAAGTAGTCACTGAAGCTTTCTTT	TRBJ1-1	-	-	TRBV4-1
CASSVRDTLSYEQYF	TGTGCCAGTAGTGTCCGGGACACCCTTTCCTACGAGCAGTACTTC	TRBJ2-7	-	-	TRBV19
CASSGQPAYEQYF	TGTGCCAGCAGTGGACAGCCAGCCTACGAGCAGTACTTC	TRBJ2-7	-	-	TRBV6-1
CASSSQGGGRGYTF	TGTGCCAGCAGTTCCCAGGGGGGTGGGAGAGGCTACACCTTC	TRBJ1-2	TRBD1	-	TRBV28
CAIQGDRLGAPDNSPLHF	TGTGCCATCCAGGGCGACAGGTTAGGAGCTCCAGACAATTCACCCCTCCACTTT	TRBJ1-6	-	-	TRBV10-3
CASSYGGGEGTGELFF	TGTGCCAGCAGTTACGGCGGGGGGGAAGGGACCGGGGAGCTGTTTTTT	TRBJ2-2	TRBD2	-	TRBV6-5
CASSFTGQRTYEQYF	TGTGCCAGCAGCTTTACCGGACAGCGCACCTACGAGCAGTACTTC	TRBJ2-7	-	-	TRBV7-9
CASSFWGTGQDTQYF	TGTGCCAGCAGTTTTTGGGGGACAGGGCAAGATACGCAGTATTTT	TRBJ2-3	TRBD1	few	TRBV27
CASSATGEAKLFF	TGCGCCAGCAGCGCGACAGGGGAGGCAAAACTGTTTTTT	TRBJ1-4	TRBD1	-	TRBV5-1